This T cell receptor beta chain was captured in a study of blood T cell repertoires in COVID-19. Study summary: The study drew acute and convalescent COVID-19 samples from the United States, Italy and Spain.

The ends were cut back, 4 bases at V and 1 base at J, with 12 bases in the middle. Germline CDR1 reads SGHTA; CDR2 reads FQGTGA. This CDR3 has 15 residues. The method was immunoSEQ multiplex PCR; TCRdb's version includes in-frame clones alone and lacks a portion of them. Here the sample spans around 260,000 clones, roughly 84% being singletons. The chain links TRBV7-3 to TRBJ2-3; TRBD1 might be the D (5 bases). The sequenced sample consisted of peripheral blood. This TCR came from a person aged 65-85 years with COVID-19, enrolled during active disease. CDR3 DNA sequence: TGTGCCAGCAGCTCATCCTCCAGGGGCACAGATACGCAGTATTTT. Translation gives CASSSSSRGTDTQYF.